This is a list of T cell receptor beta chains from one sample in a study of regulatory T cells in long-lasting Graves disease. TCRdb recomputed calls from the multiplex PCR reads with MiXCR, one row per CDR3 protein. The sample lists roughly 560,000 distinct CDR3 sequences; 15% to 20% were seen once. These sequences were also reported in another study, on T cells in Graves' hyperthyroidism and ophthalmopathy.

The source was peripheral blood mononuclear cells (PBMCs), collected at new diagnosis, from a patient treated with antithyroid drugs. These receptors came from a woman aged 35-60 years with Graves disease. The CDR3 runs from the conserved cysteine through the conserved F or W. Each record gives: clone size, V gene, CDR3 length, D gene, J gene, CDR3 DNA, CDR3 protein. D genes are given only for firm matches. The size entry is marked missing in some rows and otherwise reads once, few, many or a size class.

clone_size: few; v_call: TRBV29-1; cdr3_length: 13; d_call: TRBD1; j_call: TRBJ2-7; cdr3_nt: TGCAGCGCGGGACAGGGTCGGGGCTACGAGCAGTACTTC; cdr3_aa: CSAGQGRGYEQYF
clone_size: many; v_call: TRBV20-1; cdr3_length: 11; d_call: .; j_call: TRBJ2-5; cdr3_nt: TGCAGTGCTAGTACCCAAGAGACCCAGTACTTC; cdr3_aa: CSASTQETQYF
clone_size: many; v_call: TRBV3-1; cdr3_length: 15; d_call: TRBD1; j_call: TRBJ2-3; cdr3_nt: TGTGCCAGCAGCCCAGGGACAGGGTTCACAGATACGCAGTATTTT; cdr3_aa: CASSPGTGFTDTQYF
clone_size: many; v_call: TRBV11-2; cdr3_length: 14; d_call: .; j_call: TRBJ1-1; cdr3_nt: TGTGCCACCAAGAACTTGGGGCTGAACACTGAAGCTTTCTTT; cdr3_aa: CATKNLGLNTEAFF
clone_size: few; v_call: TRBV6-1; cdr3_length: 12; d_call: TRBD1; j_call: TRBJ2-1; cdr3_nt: TGTGCCAGCGGAAATGACAGGGGTGAGCAGTTCTTC; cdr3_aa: CASGNDRGEQFF
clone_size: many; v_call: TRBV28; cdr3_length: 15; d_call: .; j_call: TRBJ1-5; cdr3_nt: TGTGCCAGCCTCTCCTACGTCTCGGTCAATCAGCCCCAGCATTTT; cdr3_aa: CASLSYVSVNQPQHF
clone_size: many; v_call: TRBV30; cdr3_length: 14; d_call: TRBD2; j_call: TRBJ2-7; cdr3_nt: TGTGCCTGGAGTGTACCTAGCGGGGTACACGAGCAGTACTTC; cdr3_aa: CAWSVPSGVHEQYF
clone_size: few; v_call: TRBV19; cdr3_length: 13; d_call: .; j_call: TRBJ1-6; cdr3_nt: TGTGCCAGTTCAAATTGGGGGCACTCACCCCTCCACTTT; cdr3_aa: CASSNWGHSPLHF
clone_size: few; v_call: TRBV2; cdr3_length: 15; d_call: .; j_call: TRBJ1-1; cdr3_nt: TGTGCCAGCAGTGATGGGGGGGTAGGGAACACTGAAGCTTTCTTT; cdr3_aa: CASSDGGVGNTEAFF
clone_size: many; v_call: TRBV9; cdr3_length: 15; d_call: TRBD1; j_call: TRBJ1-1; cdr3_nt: TGTGCCAGCAGCGTAGCGGGACAGGGGTTCGCTGAAGCTTTCTTT; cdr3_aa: CASSVAGQGFAEAFF
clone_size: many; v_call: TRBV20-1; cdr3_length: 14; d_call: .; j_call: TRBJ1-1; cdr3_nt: TGCAGTGCTAGAGGGGGGAGCATGAACACTGAAGCTTTCTTT; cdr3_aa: CSARGGSMNTEAFF
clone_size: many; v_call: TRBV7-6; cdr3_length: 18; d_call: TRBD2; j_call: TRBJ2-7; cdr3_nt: TGTGCCAGCAGCTTAGGCCCGGGGACTAGCGGCGAATCCTACGAGCAGTACTTC; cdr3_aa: CASSLGPGTSGESYEQYF
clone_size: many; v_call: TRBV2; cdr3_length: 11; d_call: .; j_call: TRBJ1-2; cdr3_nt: TGTGCCAGCAGGCAGACCTATGGCTACACCTTC; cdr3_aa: CASRQTYGYTF
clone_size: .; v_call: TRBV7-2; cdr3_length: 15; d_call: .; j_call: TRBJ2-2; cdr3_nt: TGTGCCAGCAGCTTATTTCAAGCGGTCGCCGGGGAGCTGTTTTTT; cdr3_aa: CASSLFQAVAGELFF
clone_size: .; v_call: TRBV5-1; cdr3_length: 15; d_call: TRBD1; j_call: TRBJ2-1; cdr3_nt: TGCGCCAGCAGCCCCGGGACAGGATATTTCAATGAGCAGTTCTTC; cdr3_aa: CASSPGTGYFNEQFF
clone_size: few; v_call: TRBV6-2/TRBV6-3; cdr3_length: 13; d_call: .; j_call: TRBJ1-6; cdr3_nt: TGTGCCAGCAGTTACTCTGGGAATTCACCCCTCCACTTT; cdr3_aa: CASSYSGNSPLHF
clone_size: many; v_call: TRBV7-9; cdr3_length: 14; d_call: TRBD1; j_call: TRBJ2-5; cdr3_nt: TGTGCCAGCAGCATCGGGACAGGGATGGAGACCCAGTACTTC; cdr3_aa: CASSIGTGMETQYF
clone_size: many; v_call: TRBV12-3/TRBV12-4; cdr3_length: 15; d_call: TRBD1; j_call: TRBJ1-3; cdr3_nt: TGTGCCAGCACCGACAGGGATTACTCTGGAAACACCATATATTTT; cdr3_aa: CASTDRDYSGNTIYF
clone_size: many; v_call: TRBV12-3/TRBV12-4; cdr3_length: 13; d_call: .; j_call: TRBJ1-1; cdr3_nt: TGTGCCAGCAGGGACCAAGGGGGCACTGAAGCTTTCTTT; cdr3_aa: CASRDQGGTEAFF
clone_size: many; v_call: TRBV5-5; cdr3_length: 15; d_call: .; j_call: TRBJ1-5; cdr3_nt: TGTGCCAGCAGCTTGGGAGGGGTCGGCAATCAGCCCCAGCATTTT; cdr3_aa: CASSLGGVGNQPQHF
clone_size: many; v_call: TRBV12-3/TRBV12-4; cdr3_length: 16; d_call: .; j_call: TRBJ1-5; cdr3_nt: TGTGCCAGCAGTTTGAGTCTGCGACAGGCAAATCAGCCCCAGCATTTT; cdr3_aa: CASSLSLRQANQPQHF
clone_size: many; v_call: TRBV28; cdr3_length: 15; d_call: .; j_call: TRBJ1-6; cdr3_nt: TGTGCCAGCTCCCCCCCACAGGGTGGGAGTTTCACCCTCCACTTT; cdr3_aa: CASSPPQGGSFTLHF
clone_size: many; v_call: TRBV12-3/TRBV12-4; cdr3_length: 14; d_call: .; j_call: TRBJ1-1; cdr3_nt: TGTGCCAGCAGTTTTTTGTCGACGAACACTGAAGCTTTCTTT; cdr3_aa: CASSFLSTNTEAFF
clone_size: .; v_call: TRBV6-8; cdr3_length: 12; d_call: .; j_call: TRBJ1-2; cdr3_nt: TGTGCCAGCAAGAGGATATCCTATGGCTACACCTTC; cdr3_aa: CASKRISYGYTF
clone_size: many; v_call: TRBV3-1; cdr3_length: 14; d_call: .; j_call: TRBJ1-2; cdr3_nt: TGTGCCAGCAGCCAAGATCCGGACACCTATGGCTACACCTTC; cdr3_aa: CASSQDPDTYGYTF
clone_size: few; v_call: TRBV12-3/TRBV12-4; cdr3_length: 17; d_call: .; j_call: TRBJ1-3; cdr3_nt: TGTGCCAGCAGTTTACTTCTGGGTACTTTCTCCGGAAACACCATATATTTT; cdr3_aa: CASSLLLGTFSGNTIYF
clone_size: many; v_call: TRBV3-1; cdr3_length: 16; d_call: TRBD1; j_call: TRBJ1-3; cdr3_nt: TGTGCCAGCAGCCAAGGACAGGGAGTCTCTGGAAACACCATATATTTT; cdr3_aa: CASSQGQGVSGNTIYF
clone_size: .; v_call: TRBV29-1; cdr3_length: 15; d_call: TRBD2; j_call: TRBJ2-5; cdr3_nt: TGCAGCGTTGATTTTGGGACTAGCAGAGGGGAGACCCAGTACTTC; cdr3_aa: CSVDFGTSRGETQYF
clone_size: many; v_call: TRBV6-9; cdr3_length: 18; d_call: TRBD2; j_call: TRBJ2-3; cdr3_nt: TGTGCCAGCAGTTACGGGGTCTCAGCGGGGTTAGGCACAGATACGCAGTATTTT; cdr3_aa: CASSYGVSAGLGTDTQYF
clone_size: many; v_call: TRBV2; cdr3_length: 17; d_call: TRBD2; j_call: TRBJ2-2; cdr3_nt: TGTGCCAGCAGCCGGACTAGCGGGGCCCTGAACACCGGGGAGCTGTTTTTT; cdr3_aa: CASSRTSGALNTGELFF
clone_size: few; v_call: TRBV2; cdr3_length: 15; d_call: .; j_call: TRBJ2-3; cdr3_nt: TGTGCCAGCAGTCCCGAGCGAGGCCCTCGGGATACGCAGTATTTT; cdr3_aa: CASSPERGPRDTQYF
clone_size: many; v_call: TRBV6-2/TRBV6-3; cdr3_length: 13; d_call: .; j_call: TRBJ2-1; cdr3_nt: TGTGCCAGCAGTCTCCTAGAGTCTCATGAGCAGTTCTTC; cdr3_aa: CASSLLESHEQFF
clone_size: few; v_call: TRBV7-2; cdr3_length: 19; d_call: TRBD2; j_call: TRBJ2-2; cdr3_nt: TGTGCCAGCAGCCCACCCCCCCGACTGCGCGGGGGGAACACCGGGGAGCTGTTTTTT; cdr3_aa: CASSPPPRLRGGNTGELFF
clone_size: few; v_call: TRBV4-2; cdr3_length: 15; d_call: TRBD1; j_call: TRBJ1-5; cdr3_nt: TGTGCCAGCAGCCAGCCGGACAGGCCCAATCAGCCCCAGCATTTT; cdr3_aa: CASSQPDRPNQPQHF
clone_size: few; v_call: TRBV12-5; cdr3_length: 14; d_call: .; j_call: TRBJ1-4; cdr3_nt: TGTGCTAGTGGCCGCGCCCACCCGGTCGAAAAACTGTTTTTT; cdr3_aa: CASGRAHPVEKLFF
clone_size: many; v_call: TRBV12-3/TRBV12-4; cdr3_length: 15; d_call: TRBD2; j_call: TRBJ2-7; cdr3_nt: TGTGCCAGCACGTCGGGACTAGCGGGGGGAGACGAGCAGTACTTC; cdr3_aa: CASTSGLAGGDEQYF
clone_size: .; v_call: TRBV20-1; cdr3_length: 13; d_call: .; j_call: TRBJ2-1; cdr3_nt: TGCAGTGCTAGGCGGACTGTTAGGGATGAGCAGTTCTTC; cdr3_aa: CSARRTVRDEQFF
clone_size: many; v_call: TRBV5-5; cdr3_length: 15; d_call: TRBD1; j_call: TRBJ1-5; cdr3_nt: TGTGCCAGCAGCTTGAGGACAGGCTGGGGTCAGCCCCAGCATTTT; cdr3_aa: CASSLRTGWGQPQHF
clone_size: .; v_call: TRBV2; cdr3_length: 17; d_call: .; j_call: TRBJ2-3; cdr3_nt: TGTGCCAGCAGTGAATTTAGAGGGGGGGCCCCCACAGATACGCAGTATTTT; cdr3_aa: CASSEFRGGAPTDTQYF
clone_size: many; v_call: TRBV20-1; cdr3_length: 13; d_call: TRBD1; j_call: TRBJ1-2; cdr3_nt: TGCAGTGCTCCCGGGACAGGGTCGGTAGGCTACACCTTC; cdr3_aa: CSAPGTGSVGYTF
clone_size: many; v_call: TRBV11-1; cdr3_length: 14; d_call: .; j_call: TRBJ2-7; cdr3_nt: TGTGCCAGCAGCCAATGGACGGAACCCTACGAGCAGTACTTC; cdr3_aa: CASSQWTEPYEQYF
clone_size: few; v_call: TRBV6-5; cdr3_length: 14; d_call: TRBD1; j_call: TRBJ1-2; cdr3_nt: TGTGCCAGCAGTTACTTGGGGACAGGGGATGGCTACACCTTC; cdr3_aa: CASSYLGTGDGYTF
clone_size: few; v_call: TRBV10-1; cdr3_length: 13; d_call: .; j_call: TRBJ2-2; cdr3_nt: TGCGCCAGCACCCCCCAACCCACCGGGGAGCTGTTTTTT; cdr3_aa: CASTPQPTGELFF
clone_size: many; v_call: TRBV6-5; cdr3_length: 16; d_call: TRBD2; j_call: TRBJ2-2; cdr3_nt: TGTGCCAGCAGTTACGGGACTAGCGTCAACACCGGGGAGCTGTTTTTT; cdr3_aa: CASSYGTSVNTGELFF